The 12 T cell receptor beta chains in this list originate from one sample, sequenced in a study of OX40 agonist ivuxolimab in advanced cancers. Libraries were constructed by the immunoSEQ multiplex PCR assay. TCRdb provides this immuneACCESS table in a form limited to in-frame rearrangements. Some clones are lacking; in checked studies, under half of them reflect an unresolved V gene, and why the rest are absent is not known. This sample gives 95,000 to 100,000 clones in total; around 92% of them show up just once. Around 0.25% of the sample belongs to the ten largest clones. The input for sequencing was CD4+ or CD8+ T cells sorted from blood, taken in a trial of the OX40 agonist ivuxolimab. All receptors derive from an adult with an advanced solid tumor such as melanoma, head and neck, liver or kidney cancer.

V gene TRBV28 combines with J gene TRBJ1-6; TRBD1 matches 7 bases. Germline values: CDR1 MDHEN, CDR2 SYDVKM. The CDR3 has 18 amino acids. The V and J ends lost 6 bases and 0 bases, in that order; junction bases with no gene match: 11. As DNA, the CDR3 is TGTGCCAGCAGGGGGTGGGGACAGTCGAGCTCCTATAATTCACCCCTCCACTTT. It codes for CASRGWGQSSSYNSPLHF.

This chain uses TRBV7-2 with TRBJ2-3; D may be TRBD1 (6 bases). The germline V and J ends were trimmed by 4 bases and 4 bases, with 6 bases remaining between them. CDR1 is SGHTA, CDR2 FQGNSA, per germline. The CDR3 contains 12 residues. The CDR3 is CASSWGPDTQYF. CDR3 sequence (DNA): TGTGCCAGCAGCTGGGGGCCAGATACGCAGTATTTT.

Here the CDR3 reads CACGQGASNTEAFF. For the CDR3, the DNA is TGTGCCTGCGGACAGGGGGCTTCGAACACTGAAGCTTTCTTT. The V gene is TRBV21-1, the J gene TRBJ1-1; whether TRBD1, the table's D call, matches the DNA was not checked. TRBV21-1 is listed as a pseudogene. The CDR3 loop spans 14 amino acids.

The chain carries TRBV18 and TRBJ1-5; 7 bases match TRBD1. The ends lost 5 bases at V and 6 bases at J; junction bases unmatched: 4. The CDR3 loop spans 13 amino acids. Per the germline V gene, CDR1 is KGHSH and CDR2 is LQKENI. CDR3 residues: CASSGTVSQPQHF. In DNA form, the CDR3 reads TGTGCCAGCTCAGGGACAGTCAGTCAGCCCCAGCATTTT.

The chain recombines TRBV5-1 with TRBJ2-1; 9 bases line up with TRBD2. V gave up 1 base and J gave up 4 bases; unmatched junction bases: 3. The CDR3 contains 15 residues. CDR1 and CDR2 (germline): SGHRS, YFSETQ. The CDR3 loop reads CASSLPSGVYNEQFF. In DNA, the CDR3 is TGCGCCAGCAGCTTGCCTAGCGGGGTATACAATGAGCAGTTCTTC. The full variable domain, with the rest looked up from reference TRBV5-1 and TRBJ2-1, is KAGVTQTPRYLIKTRGQQVTLSCSPISGHRSVSWYQQTPGQGLQFLFEYFSETQRNKGNFPGRFSGRQFSNSRSEMNVSTLELGDSALYLCASSLPSGVYNEQFFGPGTRLTVL.

The rearrangement joins TRBV6-6 to TRBJ2-5, with TRBD2 matching over 9 bases. The end of the DNA is better explained by TRBJ2-7, so the J call may be wrong. The CDR3 totals 15 residues. Germline V gene lookup returns CDR1 MNHNY and CDR2 SVGAGI (reference sequence). As DNA, the CDR3 is TGTGCCAGCAGTTCTCATAGCGGGAGCCCCTACGAGCAGTACTTC. Residues: CASSSHSGSPYEQYF.

The rearrangement links TRBV6-1 to TRBJ1-3; 7 nucleotides match TRBD1. This CDR3 has 15 amino acids. Unmatched junction bases numbered 7, after V lost 8 bases and J lost 0 bases. Germline CDR1 is MNHNS and CDR2 is SASEGT. The CDR3 region has the DNA TGTGCCAGCGGTCGGACAGGCGACTCTGGAAACACCATATATTTT. As protein: CASGRTGDSGNTIYF.

The chain recombines TRBV11-2 with TRBJ2-5, with 11 bases matching TRBD1. Germline-derived CDR1 and CDR2 are SGHAT and FQNNGV. With 5 bases clipped from V and 4 bases from J, the junction kept 12 bases outside the gene matches. The CDR3 has 17 amino acids. The CDR3 bases are TGTGCCAGCAGCACCCGTAGGACAGGGGGCATTTCAGAGACCCAGTACTTC. Protein: CASSTRRTGGISETQYF.

The chain joins TRBV6-5 to TRBJ1-1, with a weak D call TRBD1 (6 bases). V was cut by 7 bases and J by 3 bases, with 18 bases left in between. The CDR3 is made up of 15 amino acids. Germline V gives CDR1 MNHEY, CDR2 SVGAGI. CDR3 sequence: CASKRQAAGYTEAFF. The CDR3 region has the DNA TGTGCCAGCAAAAGACAGGCCGCGGGATACACTGAAGCTTTCTTT.

This clone was counted only a few times. This chain connects TRBV12-5 to TRBJ1-2; TRBD1 matches 7 bases. This CDR3 region has 13 residues. Germline V gene sequence: CDR1 LGHNT, CDR2 FRNRAP. V lost 1 base, J lost 6 bases, and 2 bases stayed unmatched. CDR3 loop: CASGLATGDGYTF. The CDR3 DNA reads as TGTGCTAGTGGTTTGGCCACAGGGGATGGCTACACCTTC.

This sequence joins TRBV5-1 and TRBJ1-2, with D possibly being TRBD1 (5 bases). The germline V gene encodes CDR1 SGHRS and CDR2 YFSETQ. Between the trimmed V and J ends, which lost 0 bases and 0 bases, there was a span of 12 bases. This CDR3 has 16 residues. The CDR3 nucleotides read TGCGCCAGCAGCTTGGTCCCGGGGGAGGCTAACTATGGCTACACCTTC. This encodes CASSLVPGEANYGYTF.

J is TRBJ1-2 and V is TRBV6-6; D perhaps matches TRBD1 (5 bases). Germline V gene lookup returns CDR1 MNHNY and CDR2 SVGAGI (reference sequence). The CDR3 extends over 15 amino acids. V was pared by 4 bases and J by 7 bases, with 19 bases between. The CDR3 DNA reads TGTGCCAGCAGTTCCCCCCCCGTGGGACTGGCTGGCTACACCTTC. This codes for CASSSPPVGLAGYTF.